This T cell receptor beta chain is drawn from a study of cytomegalovirus exposure and HLA in healthy donors. The PCR was carried out with 60 Vbeta primers and 13 Jbeta primers. The repertoire was sequenced with immunoSEQ multiplex PCR; TCRdb's copy has only in-frame clones and lacks some. The table has around 220,000 clones, approximately 68% seen once. Points from the study as a whole: Sequencing had likely introduced a cluster of highly shared sequence variants as an artifact.

Concerning this clone itself: Antigen specificity is unknown.

Germline V gene sequence: CDR1 MNHNS, CDR2 SASEGT. This CDR3 region has 14 residues. Germline trimming cut 2 bases from V and 7 bases from J; bases unmatched to any gene: 2. The J gene is TRBJ2-4, the V gene TRBV6-1; 10 bases fit TRBD2. This TCR derives from a woman in her 30s in good health and CMV-seronegative. Material for sequencing was PBMCs. The CDR3 protein is CASSESSGGNIQYF. The CDR3 coding sequence is TGTGCCAGCAGTGAATCTAGCGGGGGTAACATTCAGTACTTC.